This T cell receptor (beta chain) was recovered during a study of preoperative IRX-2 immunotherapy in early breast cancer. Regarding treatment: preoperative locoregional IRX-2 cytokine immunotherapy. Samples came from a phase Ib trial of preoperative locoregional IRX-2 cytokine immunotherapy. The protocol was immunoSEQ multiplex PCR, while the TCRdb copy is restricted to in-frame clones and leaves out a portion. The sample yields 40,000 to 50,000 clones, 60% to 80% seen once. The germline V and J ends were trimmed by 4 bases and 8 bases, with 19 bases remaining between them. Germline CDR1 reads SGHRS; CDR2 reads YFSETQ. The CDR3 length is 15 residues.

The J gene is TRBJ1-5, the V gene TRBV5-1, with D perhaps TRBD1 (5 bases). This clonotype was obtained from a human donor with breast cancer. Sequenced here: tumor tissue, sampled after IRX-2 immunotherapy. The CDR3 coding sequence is TGCGCCAGCAGCACGAACCCGGGGGGAAGGGAGCCCCAGCATTTT. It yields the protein CASSTNPGGREPQHF. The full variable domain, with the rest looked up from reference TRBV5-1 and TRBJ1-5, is KAGVTQTPRYLIKTRGQQVTLSCSPISGHRSVSWYQQTPGQGLQFLFEYFSETQRNKGNFPGRFSGRQFSNSRSEMNVSTLELGDSALYLCASSTNPGGREPQHFGDGTRLSIL.